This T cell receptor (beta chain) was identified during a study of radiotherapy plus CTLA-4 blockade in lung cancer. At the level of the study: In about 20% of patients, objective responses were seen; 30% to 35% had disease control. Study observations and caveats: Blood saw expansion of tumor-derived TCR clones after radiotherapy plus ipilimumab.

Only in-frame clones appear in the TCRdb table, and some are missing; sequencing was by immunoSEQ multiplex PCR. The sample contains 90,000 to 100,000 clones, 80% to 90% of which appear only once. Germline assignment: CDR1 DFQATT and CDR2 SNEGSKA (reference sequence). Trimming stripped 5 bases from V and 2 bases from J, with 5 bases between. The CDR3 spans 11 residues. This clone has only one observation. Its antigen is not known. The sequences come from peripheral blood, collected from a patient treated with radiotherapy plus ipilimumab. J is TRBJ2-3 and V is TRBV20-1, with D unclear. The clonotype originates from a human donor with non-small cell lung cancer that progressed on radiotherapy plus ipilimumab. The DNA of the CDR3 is TGCAGTGCTCATTACACAGATACGCAGTATTTT. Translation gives CSAHYTDTQYF.